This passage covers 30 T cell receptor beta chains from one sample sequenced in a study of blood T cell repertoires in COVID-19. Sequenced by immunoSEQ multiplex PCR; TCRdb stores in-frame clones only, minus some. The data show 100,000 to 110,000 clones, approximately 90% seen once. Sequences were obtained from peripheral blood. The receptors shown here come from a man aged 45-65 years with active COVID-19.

CDR3: CASSLALIGVGTNSPLHF. In nucleotides, the CDR3 is TGTGCCAGCAGTCTCGCGCTGATTGGGGTTGGGACAAATTCACCCCTCCACTTT. J is TRBJ1-6 and V is TRBV6-6; D may be TRBD1 (6 bases). The CDR3 is 18 amino acids. V dropped 5 bases and J dropped 7 bases, with 24 bases sitting between them. Germline values: CDR1 MNHNY, CDR2 SVGAGI (reference sequence).

The CDR3 sequence is CASGSARAGTGGYGYTF. CDR3 bases: TGTGCTAGTGGTTCCGCCCGCGCCGGGACAGGGGGCTATGGCTACACCTTC. The chain recombines TRBV12-5 with TRBJ1-2; 11 bases are a match to TRBD1. Germline V gene lookup returns CDR1 LGHNT and CDR2 FRNRAP. The V and J ends lost 4 bases and 4 bases, in that order; junction bases with no gene match: 11. The CDR3 totals 17 residues.

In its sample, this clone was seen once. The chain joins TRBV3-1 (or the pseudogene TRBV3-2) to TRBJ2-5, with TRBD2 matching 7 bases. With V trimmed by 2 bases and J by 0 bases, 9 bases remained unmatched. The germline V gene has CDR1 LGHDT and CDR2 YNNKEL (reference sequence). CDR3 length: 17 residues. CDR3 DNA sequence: TGTGCCAGCAGCCAACAAGTTAGCGGGCGGTACCAAGAGACCCAGTACTTC. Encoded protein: CASSQQVSGRYQETQYF.

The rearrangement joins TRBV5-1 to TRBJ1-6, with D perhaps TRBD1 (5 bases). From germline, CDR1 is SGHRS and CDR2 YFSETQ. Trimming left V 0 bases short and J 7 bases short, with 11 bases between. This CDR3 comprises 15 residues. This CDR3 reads CASSLAQGGNSPLHF. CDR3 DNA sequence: TGCGCCAGCAGCTTGGCTCAGGGTGGCAATTCACCCCTCCACTTT.

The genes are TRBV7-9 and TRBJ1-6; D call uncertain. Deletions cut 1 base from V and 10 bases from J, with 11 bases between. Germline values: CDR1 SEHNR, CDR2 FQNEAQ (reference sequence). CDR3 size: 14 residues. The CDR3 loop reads CASSLVTGRSPLHF. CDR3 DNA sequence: TGTGCCAGCAGCTTAGTTACGGGAAGATCACCCCTCCACTTT.

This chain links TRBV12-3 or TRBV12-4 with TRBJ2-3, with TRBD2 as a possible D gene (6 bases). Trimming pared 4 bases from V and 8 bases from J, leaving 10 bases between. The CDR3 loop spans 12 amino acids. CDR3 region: CASSSTSRTQYF. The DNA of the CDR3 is TGTGCCAGCAGTTCGACTAGTCGTACGCAGTATTTT.

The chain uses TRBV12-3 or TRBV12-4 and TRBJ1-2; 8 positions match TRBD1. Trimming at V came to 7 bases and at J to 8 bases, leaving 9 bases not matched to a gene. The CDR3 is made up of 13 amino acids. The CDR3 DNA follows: TGTGCCAGCACCCCCCGGACAGGGAGCGGCTACACCTTC. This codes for CASTPRTGSGYTF.

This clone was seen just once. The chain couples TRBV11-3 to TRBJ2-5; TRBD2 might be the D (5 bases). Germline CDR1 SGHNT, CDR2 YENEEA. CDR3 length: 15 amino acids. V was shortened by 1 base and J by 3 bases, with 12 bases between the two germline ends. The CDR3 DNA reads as TGTGCCAGCAGCTTAGGCGGGTGGGTCGAAGAGACCCAGTACTTC. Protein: CASSLGGWVEETQYF. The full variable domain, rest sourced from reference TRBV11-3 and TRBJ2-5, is EAGVVQSPRYKIIEKKQPVAFWCNPISGHNTLYWYLQNLGQGPELLIRYENEEAVDDSQLPKDRFSAERLKGVDSTLKIQPAELGDSAVYLCASSLGGWVEETQYFGPGTRLLVL.

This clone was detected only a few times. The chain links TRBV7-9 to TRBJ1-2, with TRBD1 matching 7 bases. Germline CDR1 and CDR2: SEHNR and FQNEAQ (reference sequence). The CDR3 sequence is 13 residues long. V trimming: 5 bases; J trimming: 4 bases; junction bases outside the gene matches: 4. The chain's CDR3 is CASSPGQTYGYTF. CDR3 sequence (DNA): TGTGCCAGCAGCCCGGGACAGACCTATGGCTACACCTTC.

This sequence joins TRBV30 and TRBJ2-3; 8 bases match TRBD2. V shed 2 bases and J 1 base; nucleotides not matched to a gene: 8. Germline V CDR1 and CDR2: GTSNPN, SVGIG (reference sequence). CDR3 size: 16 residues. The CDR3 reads CAWSRTGGPGTDTQYF. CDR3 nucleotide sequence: TGTGCCTGGAGTAGAACGGGAGGGCCGGGCACAGATACGCAGTATTTT.

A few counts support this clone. The CDR3 sequence is CAISWGLTSYEQYF. The CDR3 nucleotides are TGTGCCATCAGTTGGGGACTGACCTCCTACGAGCAGTACTTC. The gene calls are TRBV10-3 and TRBJ2-7, with D possibly TRBD2 on 6 matching bases. V gave up 5 bases and J gave up 0 bases, with 11 bases separating them. From germline, CDR1 is ENHRY and CDR2 SYGVKD. The CDR3 runs to 14 residues.

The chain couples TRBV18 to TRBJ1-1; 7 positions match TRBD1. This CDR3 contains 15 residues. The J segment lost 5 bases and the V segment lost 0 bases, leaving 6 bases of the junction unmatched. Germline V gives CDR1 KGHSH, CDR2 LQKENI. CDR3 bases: TGTGCCAGCTCACCACCCTCGCAGGGGGGAACTGAAGCTTTCTTT. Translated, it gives CASSPPSQGGTEAFF.

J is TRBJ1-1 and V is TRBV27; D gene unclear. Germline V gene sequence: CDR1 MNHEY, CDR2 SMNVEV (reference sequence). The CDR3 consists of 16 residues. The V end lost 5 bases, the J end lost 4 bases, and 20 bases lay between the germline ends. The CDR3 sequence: CASSPLGFEAGTEAFF. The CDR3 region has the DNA TGTGCCAGCAGTCCCCTCGGGTTTGAGGCGGGCACTGAAGCTTTCTTT.

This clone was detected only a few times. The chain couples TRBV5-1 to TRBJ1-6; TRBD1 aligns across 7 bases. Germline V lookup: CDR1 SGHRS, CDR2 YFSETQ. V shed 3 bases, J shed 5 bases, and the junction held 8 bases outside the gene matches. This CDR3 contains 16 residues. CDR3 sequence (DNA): TGCGCCAGCAGCTACAAGACAGGGAAAGATAATTCACCCCTCCACTTT. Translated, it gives CASSYKTGKDNSPLHF.

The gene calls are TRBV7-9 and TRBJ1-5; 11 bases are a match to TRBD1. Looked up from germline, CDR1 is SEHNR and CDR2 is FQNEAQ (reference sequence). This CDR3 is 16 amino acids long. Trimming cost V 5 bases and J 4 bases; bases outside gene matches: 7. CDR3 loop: CASSDGQGARNQPQHF. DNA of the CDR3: TGTGCCAGCAGCGACGGACAGGGGGCGCGAAATCAGCCCCAGCATTTT.

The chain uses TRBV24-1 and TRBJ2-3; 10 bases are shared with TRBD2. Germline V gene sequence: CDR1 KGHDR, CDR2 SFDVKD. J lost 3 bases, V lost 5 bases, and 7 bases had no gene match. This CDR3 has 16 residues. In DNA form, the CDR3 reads TGTGCCACCAGTGTCCCGGGACTAGCGCAGACAGATACGCAGTATTTT. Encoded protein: CATSVPGLAQTDTQYF.

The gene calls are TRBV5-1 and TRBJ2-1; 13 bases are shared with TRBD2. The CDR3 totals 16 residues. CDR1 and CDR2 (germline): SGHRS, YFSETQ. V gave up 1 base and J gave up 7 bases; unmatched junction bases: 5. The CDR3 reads CASSLPRTSGSNEQFF. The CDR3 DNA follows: TGCGCCAGCAGCTTGCCAAGGACTAGCGGGAGTAATGAGCAGTTCTTC.

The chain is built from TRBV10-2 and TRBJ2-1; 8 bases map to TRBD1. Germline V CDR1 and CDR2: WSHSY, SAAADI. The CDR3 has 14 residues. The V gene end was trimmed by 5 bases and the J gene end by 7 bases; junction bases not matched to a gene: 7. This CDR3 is CASSKDREANEQFF. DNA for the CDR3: TGCGCCAGCAGTAAGGACAGGGAGGCGAATGAGCAGTTCTTC.

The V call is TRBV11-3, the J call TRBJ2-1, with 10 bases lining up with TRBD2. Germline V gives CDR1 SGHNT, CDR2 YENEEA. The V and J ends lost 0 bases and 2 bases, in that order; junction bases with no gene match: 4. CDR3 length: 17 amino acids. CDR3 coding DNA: TGTGCCAGCAGCTTAGACCCAGCGGGAGGGGCCTACAATGAGCAGTTCTTC. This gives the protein CASSLDPAGGAYNEQFF. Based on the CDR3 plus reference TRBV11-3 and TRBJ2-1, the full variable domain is EAGVVQSPRYKIIEKKQPVAFWCNPISGHNTLYWYLQNLGQGPELLIRYENEEAVDDSQLPKDRFSAERLKGVDSTLKIQPAELGDSAVYLCASSLDPAGGAYNEQFFGPGTRLTVL.

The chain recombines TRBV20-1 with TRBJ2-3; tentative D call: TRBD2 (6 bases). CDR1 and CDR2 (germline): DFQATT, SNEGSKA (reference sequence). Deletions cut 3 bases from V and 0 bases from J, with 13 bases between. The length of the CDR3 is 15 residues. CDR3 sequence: CSASLGGQSTDTQYF. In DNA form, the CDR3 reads TGCAGTGCTAGTTTGGGGGGTCAGAGCACAGATACGCAGTATTTT.

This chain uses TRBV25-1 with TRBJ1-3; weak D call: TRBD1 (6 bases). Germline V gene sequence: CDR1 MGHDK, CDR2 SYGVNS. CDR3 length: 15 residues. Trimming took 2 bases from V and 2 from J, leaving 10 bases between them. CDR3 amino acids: CASSEHRDPGNTIYF. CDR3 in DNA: TGTGCCAGCAGTGAACACAGGGATCCTGGAAACACCATATATTTT.

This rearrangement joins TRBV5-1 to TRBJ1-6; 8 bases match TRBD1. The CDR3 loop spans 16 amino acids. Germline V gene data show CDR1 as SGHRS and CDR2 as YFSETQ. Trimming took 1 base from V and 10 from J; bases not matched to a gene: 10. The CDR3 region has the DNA TGCGCCAGCAGCTTGAGGCAGGGAACAGGGGGGTCACCCCTCCACTTT. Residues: CASSLRQGTGGSPLHF.

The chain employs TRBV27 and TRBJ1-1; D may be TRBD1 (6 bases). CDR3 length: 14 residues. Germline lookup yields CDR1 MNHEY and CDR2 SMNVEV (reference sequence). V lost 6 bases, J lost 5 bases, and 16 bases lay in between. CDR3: CASRLAGVGTEAFF. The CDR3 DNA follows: TGTGCCAGCAGATTAGCAGGGGTGGGAACTGAAGCTTTCTTT.

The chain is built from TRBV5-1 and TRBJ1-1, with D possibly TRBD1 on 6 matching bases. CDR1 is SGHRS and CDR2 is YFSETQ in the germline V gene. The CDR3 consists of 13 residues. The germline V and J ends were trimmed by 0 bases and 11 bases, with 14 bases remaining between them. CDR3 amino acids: CASSLAGQGRAFF. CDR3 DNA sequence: TGCGCCAGCAGCTTGGCGGGGCAGGGGCGTGCTTTCTTT.

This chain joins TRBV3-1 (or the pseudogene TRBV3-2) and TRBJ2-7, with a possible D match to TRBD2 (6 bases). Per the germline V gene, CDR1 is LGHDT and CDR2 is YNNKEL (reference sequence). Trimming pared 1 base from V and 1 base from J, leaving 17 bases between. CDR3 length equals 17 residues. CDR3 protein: CASSQVGWAGRSYEQYF. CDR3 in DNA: TGTGCCAGCAGCCAAGTTGGATGGGCGGGGAGATCCTACGAGCAGTACTTC.

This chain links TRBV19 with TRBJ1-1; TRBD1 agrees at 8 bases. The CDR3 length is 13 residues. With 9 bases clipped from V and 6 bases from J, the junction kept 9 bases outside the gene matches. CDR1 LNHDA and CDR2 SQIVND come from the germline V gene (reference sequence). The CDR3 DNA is TGTGCCAGCCGGGACAGGATTGAAGCTGAAGCTTTCTTT. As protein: CASRDRIEAEAFF.

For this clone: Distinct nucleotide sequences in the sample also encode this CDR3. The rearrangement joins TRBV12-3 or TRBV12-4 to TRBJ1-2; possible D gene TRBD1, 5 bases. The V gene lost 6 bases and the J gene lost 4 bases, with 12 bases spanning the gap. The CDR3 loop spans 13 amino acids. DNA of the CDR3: TGTGCCAGCAGCCCGACAGAGAGCTATGGCTACACCTTC. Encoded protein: CASSPTESYGYTF.

CDR3 in DNA: TGTGCCAGAACGGCAACTAATGAAAAACTGTTTTTT. Translating gives CARTATNEKLFF. V gene TRBV6-5 combines with J gene TRBJ1-4, with D unresolved. This CDR3 has 12 residues. Germline CDR1 and CDR2: MNHEY and SVGAGI. V was clipped by 9 bases and J by 0 bases, with 5 bases between them.

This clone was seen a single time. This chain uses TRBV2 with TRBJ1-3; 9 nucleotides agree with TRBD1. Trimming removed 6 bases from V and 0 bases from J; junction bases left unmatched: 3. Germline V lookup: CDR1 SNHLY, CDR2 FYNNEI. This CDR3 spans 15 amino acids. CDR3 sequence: CASRETGGSGNTIYF. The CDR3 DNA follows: TGTGCCAGCAGGGAGACAGGGGGCTCTGGAAACACCATATATTTT.

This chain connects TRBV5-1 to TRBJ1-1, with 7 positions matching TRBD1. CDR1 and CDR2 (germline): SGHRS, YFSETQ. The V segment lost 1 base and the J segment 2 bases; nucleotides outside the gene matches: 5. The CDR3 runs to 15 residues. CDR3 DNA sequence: TGCGCCAGCAGCTTGAGCCGACAGGGAAACACTGAAGCTTTCTTT. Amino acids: CASSLSRQGNTEAFF.